Below, one T cell receptor beta chain is given with its context. Its antigen is as yet unknown. The protocol was immunoSEQ multiplex PCR, while the TCRdb copy is restricted to in-frame clones and leaves out a portion. Of about 140,000 clones detected, approximately 80% appear once; the ten largest clones hold about 32%. The data stem from a study of cytomegalovirus exposure and HLA in healthy donors. As for the study in general: The 100 to 150 validation repertoires matched the 666 first-cohort repertoires in platform, a later analysis reported.

General study points: Within the 95 to 150 validation repertoires, first-cohort TCR clusters tended to co-occur, according to a later analysis. Reported performance of the classifier showed diagnosis of cytomegalovirus status with high specificity and sensitivity.

Separate from the 666-subject first cohort, the 120-subject validation cohort was the one that the donors belonged to. The source material was PBMCs. The clonotype originates from a young man in good health and CMV-seropositive.

CDR3 sequence reads: CAISGTGLEKLFF. The CDR3 DNA reads TGTGCCATCTCCGGGACAGGGCTGGAAAAACTGTTTTTT. This rearrangement joins TRBV10-3 to TRBJ1-4; 9 nucleotides match TRBD1. The trim removed 8 bases at V and 8 bases at J, leaving 6 bases unmatched. The CDR3 runs 13 residues. Germline loops: CDR1 ENHRY, CDR2 SYGVKD.